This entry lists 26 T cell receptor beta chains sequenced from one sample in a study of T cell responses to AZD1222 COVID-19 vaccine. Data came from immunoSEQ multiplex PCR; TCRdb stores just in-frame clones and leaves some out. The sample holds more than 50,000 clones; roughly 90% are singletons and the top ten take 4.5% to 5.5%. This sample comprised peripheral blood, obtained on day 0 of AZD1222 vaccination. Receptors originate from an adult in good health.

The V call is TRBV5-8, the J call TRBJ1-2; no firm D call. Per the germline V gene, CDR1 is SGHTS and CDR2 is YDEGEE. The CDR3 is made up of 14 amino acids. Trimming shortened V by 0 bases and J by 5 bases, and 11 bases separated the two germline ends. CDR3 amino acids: CASSLDTVRYGYTF. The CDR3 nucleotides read TGTGCCAGCAGCTTGGACACCGTTAGATATGGCTACACCTTC. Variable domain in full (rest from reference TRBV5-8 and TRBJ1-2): EAGVTQSPTHLIKTRGQQATLRCSPISGHTSVYWYQQALGLGLQFLLWYDEGEERNRGNFPPRFSGRQFPNYSSELNVNALELEDSALYLCASSLDTVRYGYTFGSGTRLTVV.

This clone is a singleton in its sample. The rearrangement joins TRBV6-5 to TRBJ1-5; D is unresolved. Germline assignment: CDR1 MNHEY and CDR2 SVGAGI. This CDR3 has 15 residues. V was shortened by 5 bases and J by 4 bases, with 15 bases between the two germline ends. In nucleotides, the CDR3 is TGTGCCAGCAGTCCCTCGGGATCCATGAATCAGCCCCAGCATTTT. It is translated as CASSPSGSMNQPQHF.

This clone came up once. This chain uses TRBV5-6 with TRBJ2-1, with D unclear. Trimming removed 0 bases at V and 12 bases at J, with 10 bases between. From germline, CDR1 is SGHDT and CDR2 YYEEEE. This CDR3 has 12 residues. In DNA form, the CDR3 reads TGTGCCAGCAGCTTGGCCCCGGGTGGGCAGTTCTTC. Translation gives CASSLAPGGQFF.

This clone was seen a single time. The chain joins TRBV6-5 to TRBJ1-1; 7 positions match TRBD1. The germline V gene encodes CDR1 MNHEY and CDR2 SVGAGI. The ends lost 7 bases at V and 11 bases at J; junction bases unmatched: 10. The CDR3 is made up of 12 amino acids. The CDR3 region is CASTQGGHLAFF. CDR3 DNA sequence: TGTGCCAGCACCCAGGGGGGGCATTTGGCTTTCTTT.

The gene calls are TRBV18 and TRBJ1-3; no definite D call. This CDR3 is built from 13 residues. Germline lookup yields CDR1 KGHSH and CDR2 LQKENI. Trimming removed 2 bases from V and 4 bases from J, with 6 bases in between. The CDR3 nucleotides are TGTGCCAGCTCACCAAGGGAAGGAAACACCATATATTTT. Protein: CASSPREGNTIYF.

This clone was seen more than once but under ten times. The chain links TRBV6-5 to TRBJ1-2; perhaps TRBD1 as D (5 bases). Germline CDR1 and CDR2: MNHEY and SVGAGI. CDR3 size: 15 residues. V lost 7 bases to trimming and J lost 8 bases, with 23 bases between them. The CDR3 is CASIERGSSGRGYTF. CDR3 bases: TGTGCCAGCATAGAAAGGGGCAGTAGCGGGCGAGGCTACACCTTC.

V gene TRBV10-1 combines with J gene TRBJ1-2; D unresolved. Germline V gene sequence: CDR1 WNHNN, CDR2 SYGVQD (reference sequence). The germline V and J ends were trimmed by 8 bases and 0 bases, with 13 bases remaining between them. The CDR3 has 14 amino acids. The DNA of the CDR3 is TGCGCCAGCCCTTTGGGCTTCGCTAACTATGGCTACACCTTC. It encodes CASPLGFANYGYTF.

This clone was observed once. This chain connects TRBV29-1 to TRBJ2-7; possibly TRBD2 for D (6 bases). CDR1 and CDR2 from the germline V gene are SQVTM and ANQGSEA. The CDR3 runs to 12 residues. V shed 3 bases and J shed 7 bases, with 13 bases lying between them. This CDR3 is CSVEDGLREQYF. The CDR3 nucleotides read TGCAGCGTTGAGGACGGACTACGAGAGCAGTACTTC.

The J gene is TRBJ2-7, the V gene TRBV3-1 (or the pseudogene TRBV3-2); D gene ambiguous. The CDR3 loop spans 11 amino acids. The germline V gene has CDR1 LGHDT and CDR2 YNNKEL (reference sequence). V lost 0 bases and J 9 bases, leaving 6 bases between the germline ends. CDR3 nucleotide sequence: TGTGCCAGCAGCCAAGAGCACGTGCAGTACTTC. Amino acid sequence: CASSQEHVQYF.

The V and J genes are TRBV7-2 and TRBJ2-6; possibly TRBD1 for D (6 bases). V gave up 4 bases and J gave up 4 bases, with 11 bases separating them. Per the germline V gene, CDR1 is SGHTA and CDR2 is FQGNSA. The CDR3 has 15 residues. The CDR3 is CASSYRAAGANVLTF. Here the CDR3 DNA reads TGTGCCAGCAGCTACAGGGCTGCCGGGGCCAACGTCCTGACTTTC.

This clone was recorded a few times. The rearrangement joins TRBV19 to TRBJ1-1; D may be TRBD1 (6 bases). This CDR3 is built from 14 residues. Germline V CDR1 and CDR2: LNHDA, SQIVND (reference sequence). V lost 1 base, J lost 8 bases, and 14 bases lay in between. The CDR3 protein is CASSIGRGRYEAFF. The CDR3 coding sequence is TGTGCCAGTAGTATAGGCAGGGGTAGATACGAAGCTTTCTTT.

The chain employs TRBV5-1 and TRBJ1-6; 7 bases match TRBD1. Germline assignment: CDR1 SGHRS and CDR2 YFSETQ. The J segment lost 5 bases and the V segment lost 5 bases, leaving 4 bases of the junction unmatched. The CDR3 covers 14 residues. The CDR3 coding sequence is TGCGCCAGCAGTCCCGACAGGGATAATTCACCCCTCCACTTT. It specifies CASSPDRDNSPLHF.

This CDR3 is CASRGGANTEAFF. The CDR3 nucleotides read TGCGCCAGCAGGGGAGGGGCGAACACTGAAGCTTTCTTT. The rearrangement links TRBV10-2 to TRBJ1-1, with D tentatively TRBD1 (5 bases). The CDR3 is 13 amino acids. Germline V CDR1 and CDR2: WSHSY, SAAADI. V lost 6 bases and J 1 base, leaving 9 bases between the germline ends.

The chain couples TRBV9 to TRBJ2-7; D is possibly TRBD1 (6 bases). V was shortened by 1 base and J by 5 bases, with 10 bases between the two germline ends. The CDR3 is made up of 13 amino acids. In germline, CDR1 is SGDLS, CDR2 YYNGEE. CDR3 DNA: TGTGCCAGCAGCGTACAGGGGACGAACGAGCAGTACTTC. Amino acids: CASSVQGTNEQYF.

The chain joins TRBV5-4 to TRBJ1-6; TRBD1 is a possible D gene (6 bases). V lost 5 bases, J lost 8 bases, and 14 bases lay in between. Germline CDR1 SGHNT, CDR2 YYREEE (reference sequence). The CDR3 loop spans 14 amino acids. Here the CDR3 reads CASSFGEGDSPLHF. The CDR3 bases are TGTGCCAGCAGTTTTGGGGAGGGGGATTCACCCCTCCACTTT.

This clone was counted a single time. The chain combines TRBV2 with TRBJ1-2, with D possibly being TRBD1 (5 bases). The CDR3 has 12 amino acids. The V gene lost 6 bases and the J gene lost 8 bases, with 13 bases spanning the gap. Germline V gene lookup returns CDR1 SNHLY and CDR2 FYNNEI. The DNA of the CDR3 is TGTGCCAGCAGCGGGGACTACGGGGGCTACACCTTC. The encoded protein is CASSGDYGGYTF.

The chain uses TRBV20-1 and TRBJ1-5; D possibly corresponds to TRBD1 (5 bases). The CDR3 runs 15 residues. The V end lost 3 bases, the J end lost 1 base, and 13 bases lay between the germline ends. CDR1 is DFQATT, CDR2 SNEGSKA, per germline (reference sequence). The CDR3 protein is CSASSVRGSNQPQHF. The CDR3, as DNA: TGCAGTGCTAGTAGCGTTCGGGGGAGCAATCAGCCCCAGCATTTT.

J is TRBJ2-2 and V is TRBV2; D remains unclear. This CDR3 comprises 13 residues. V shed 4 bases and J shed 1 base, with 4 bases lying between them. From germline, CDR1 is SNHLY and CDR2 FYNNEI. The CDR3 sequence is CASSVENTGELFF. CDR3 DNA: TGTGCCAGCAGTGTCGAGAACACCGGGGAGCTGTTTTTT.

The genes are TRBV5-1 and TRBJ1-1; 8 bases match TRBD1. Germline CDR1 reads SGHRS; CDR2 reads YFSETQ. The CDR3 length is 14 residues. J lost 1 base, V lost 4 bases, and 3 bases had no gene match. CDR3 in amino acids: CASSPGQENTEAFF. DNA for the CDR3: TGCGCCAGCAGCCCGGGACAGGAGAACACTGAAGCTTTCTTT. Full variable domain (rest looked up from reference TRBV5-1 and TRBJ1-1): KAGVTQTPRYLIKTRGQQVTLSCSPISGHRSVSWYQQTPGQGLQFLFEYFSETQRNKGNFPGRFSGRQFSNSRSEMNVSTLELGDSALYLCASSPGQENTEAFFGQGTRLTVV.

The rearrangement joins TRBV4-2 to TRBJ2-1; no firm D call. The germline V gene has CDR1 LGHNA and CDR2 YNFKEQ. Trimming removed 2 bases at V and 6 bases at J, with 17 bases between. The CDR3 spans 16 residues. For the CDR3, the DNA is TGTGCCAGCAGCCAACTAGGGTACGGCAGGTCCAATGAGCAGTTCTTC. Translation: CASSQLGYGRSNEQFF.

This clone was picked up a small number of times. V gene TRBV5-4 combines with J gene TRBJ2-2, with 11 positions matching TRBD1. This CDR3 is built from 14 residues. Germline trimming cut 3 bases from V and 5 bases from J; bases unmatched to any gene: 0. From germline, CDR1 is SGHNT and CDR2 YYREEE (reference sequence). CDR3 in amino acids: CASSWDRGTGELFF. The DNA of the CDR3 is TGTGCCAGCAGCTGGGACAGGGGGACCGGGGAGCTGTTTTTT.

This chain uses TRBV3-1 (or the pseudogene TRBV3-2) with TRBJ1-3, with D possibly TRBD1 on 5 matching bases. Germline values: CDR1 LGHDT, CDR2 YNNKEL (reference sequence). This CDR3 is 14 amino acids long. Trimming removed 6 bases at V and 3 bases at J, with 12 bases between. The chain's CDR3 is CASRHHRSGNTIYF. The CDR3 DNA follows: TGTGCCAGCAGACACCACAGGAGTGGAAACACCATATATTTT.

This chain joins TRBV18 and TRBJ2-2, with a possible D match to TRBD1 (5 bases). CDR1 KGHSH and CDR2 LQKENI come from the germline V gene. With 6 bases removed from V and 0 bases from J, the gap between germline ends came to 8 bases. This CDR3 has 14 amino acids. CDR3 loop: CASSTVTNTGELFF. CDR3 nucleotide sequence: TGTGCCAGCTCGACAGTAACGAACACCGGGGAGCTGTTTTTT.

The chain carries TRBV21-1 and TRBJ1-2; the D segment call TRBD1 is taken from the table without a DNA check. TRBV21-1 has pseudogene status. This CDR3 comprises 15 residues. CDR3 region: CASSSGPDSYYGYTF. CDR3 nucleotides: TGTGCCAGCAGCTCTGGCCCGGACAGTTACTATGGCTACACCTTC.

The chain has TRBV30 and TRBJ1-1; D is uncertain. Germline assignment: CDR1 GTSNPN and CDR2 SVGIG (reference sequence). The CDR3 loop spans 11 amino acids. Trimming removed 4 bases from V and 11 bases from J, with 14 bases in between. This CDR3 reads CAWIHTREAFF. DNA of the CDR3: TGTGCCTGGATCCACACAAGGGAGGCTTTCTTT.

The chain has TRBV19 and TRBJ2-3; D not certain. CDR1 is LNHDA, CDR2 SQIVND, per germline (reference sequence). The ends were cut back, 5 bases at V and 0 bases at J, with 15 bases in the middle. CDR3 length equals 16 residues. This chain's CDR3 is CASSGRTGPSTDTQYF. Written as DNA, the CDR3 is TGTGCCAGTAGTGGGCGGACCGGTCCTAGCACAGATACGCAGTATTTT.